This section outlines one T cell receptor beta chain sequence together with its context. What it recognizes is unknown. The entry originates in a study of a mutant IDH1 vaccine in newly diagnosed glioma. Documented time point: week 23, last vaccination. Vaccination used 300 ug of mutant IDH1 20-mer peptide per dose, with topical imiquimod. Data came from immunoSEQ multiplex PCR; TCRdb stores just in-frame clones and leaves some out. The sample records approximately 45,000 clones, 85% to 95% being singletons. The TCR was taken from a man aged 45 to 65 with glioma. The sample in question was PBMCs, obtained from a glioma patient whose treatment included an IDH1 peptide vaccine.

CDR3 region: CASSLADEDTQYF. The CDR3 coding sequence is TGTGCCAGCAGCTTAGCAGATGAAGATACGCAGTATTTT. This chain joins TRBV5-4 and TRBJ2-3; D remains unclear. Trimming pared 2 bases from V and 5 bases from J, leaving 9 bases between. This CDR3 is 13 amino acids long. The germline V gene has CDR1 SGHNT and CDR2 YYREEE (reference sequence). Full variable domain (rest looked up from reference TRBV5-4 and TRBJ2-3): ETGVTQSPTHLIKTRGQQVTLRCSSQSGHNTVSWYQQALGQGPQFIFQYYREEENGRGNFPPRFSGLQFPNYSSELNVNALELDDSALYLCASSLADEDTQYFGPGTRLTVL.